This T cell receptor beta chain stems from a study of T cells in Graves' hyperthyroidism and ophthalmopathy. With respect to this clonotype: What it binds is not known.

Diagnostic assessment was based on clinical symptoms, serum thyroxine and TRAb, thyroid ultrasound and orbital computed tomography. Overall study findings and caveats: Blood held most thyroid clonotypes expanded above 0.001 frequency. Classification by a 13 V-J model distinguished ophthalmopathy from stable hyperthyroidism. Ophthalmopathy, as predicted by the model, came a median 6.5 months after the prediction.

RNA transcripts gave rise to amplified TCR beta CDR3 regions. The HTBI primer set drove a first-round RT-PCR of the TCR CDR3. TCRdb recomputed calls from the multiplex PCR reads with MiXCR, one row per CDR3 protein. The sample shows 500,000 to 650,000 distinct CDR3 sequences, more than 14% of them seen only once. The CDR3 is 16 amino acids. The germline gives CDR1 LGHNA, CDR2 YNFKEQ. The V end lost 0 bases, the J end lost 3 bases, and 11 bases lay between the germline ends. The chain is built from TRBV4-2 and TRBJ2-2; TRBD1 is a possible D gene (6 bases). Sequencing was done on a sample of blood. This clonotype was sampled from a woman between 50 and 59 years old with Graves' ophthalmopathy. The CDR3 loop reads CASSQEGGLYTGELFF. DNA of the CDR3: TGTGCCAGCAGCCAAGAAGGGGGATTGTACACCGGGGAGCTGTTTTTT.